Detailed here is one T cell receptor beta chain. Its antigen remains unknown. The data were produced by immunoSEQ multiplex PCR, yet TCRdb's version contains in-frame clones alone and is incomplete. The repertoire holds 550,000 to 800,000 clones, with 74% as singletons. This sample is part of a study of shared clonotypes between healthy human individuals. Study conclusions and caveats: Naive CD4 clonotype sharing across a handful of donors was 4% to 5.5%.

The CDR3 runs to 16 residues. The germline V and J ends were trimmed by 2 bases and 4 bases, with 15 bases remaining between them. From germline, CDR1 is SGHKS and CDR2 YYEKEE (reference sequence). The rearrangement uses TRBV5-5 and TRBJ1-4; no clear D. The sequence was collected from a woman in her 30s in good health. The sequenced sample consisted of memory CD4+ T cells sorted from blood. Documented subset: CD45RA-negative fraction. The CDR3 DNA sequence: TGTGCCAGCAGCTTTAAAATGCGGACGGATAATGAAAAACTGTTTTTT. Its protein product is CASSFKMRTDNEKLFF.